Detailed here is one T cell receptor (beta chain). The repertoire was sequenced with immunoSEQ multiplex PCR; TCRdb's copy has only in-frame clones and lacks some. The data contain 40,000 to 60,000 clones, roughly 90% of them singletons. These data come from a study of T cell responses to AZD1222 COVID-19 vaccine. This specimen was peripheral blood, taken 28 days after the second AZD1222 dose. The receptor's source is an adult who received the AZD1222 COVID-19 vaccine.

The CDR3 sequence is CSVATDGTGELFF. In nucleotides, the CDR3 is TGCAGCGTTGCGACAGATGGAACCGGGGAGCTGTTTTTT. The gene calls are TRBV29-1 and TRBJ2-2; weak D call: TRBD1 (5 bases). The CDR3 runs 13 residues. The germline V and J ends were trimmed by 4 bases and 5 bases, with 11 bases remaining between them. The germline gives CDR1 SQVTM, CDR2 ANQGSEA.